The 18 T cell receptor beta chains given below trace back to one sample, sequenced in a study of spatial heterogeneity in lung cancer. The time point here: sample taken at primary tumor resection. One entry per CDR3 protein, called by TCRdb with MiXCR from the 5' RACE reads. The profile shows nearly 80,000 distinct CDR3 sequences, about 8.5% of them singletons. Sample: PBMCs, taken at surgery. These receptors were obtained from a male donor with early-stage non-small cell lung cancer.

The rearrangement uses TRBV18 and TRBJ2-5; D could derive from TRBD1 or TRBD2 (5 bases each). The CDR3 has 14 amino acids. Trimming left V 4 bases short and J 4 bases short, with 13 bases between. CDR1 is KGHSH and CDR2 is LQKENI in the germline V gene. As DNA, the CDR3 is TGTGCCAGCTCACGACCGGGACCGAGAGAGACCCAGTACTTC. Residues: CASSRPGPRETQYF. Based on the CDR3 plus reference TRBV18 and TRBJ2-5, the full variable domain is NAGVMQNPRHLVRRRGQEARLRCSPMKGHSHVYWYRQLPEEGLKFMVYLQKENIIDESGMPKERFSAEFPKEGPSILRIQQVVRGDSAAYFCASSRPGPRETQYFGPGTRLLVL.

This clonotype was counted only a few times. This sequence joins TRBV7-9 and TRBJ1-1, with TRBD1 as a possible D gene (5 bases). CDR1 and CDR2 (germline): SEHNR, FQNEAQ (reference sequence). V lost 5 bases and J 5 bases, leaving 9 bases between the germline ends. The CDR3 is made up of 12 amino acids. CDR3 amino acids: CASSGGGTEAFF. The CDR3 region has the DNA TGTGCCAGCAGCGGGGGAGGGACTGAAGCTTTCTTT.

Many counts were recorded for this clonotype. The V gene is TRBV20-1, the J gene TRBJ2-7, with 15 bases fitting TRBD2. The CDR3 length is 13 residues. Germline V gene data show CDR1 as DFQATT and CDR2 as SNEGSKA (reference sequence). CDR3 sequence (DNA): TGCAGCGGACTAGCGGGAGGGCCCTACGAGCAGTACTTC. Translated: CSGLAGGPYEQYF.

This clonotype came up many times. V usage is TRBV10-3 and J usage is TRBJ2-3, with D tentatively TRBD2 (5 bases). Trimming cost V 9 bases and J 1 base, with 14 bases left between them. CDR1 ENHRY and CDR2 SYGVKD come from the germline V gene. CDR3 length equals 14 residues. Here the CDR3 DNA reads TGTGCCATGGGCCCGGTGGGAGGCACAGATACGCAGTATTTT. Its protein is CAMGPVGGTDTQYF.

This clonotype has ten or more counts. The chain has TRBV20-1 and TRBJ2-3; 12 bases line up with TRBD2. The CDR3 spans 15 residues. Trimming at V came to 5 bases and at J to 6 bases, leaving 9 bases not matched to a gene. Germline CDR1 DFQATT, CDR2 SNEGSKA (reference sequence). The chain's CDR3 is CSARTSGETSDTQYF. DNA for the CDR3: TGCAGTGCTCGGACTAGCGGGGAGACCTCCGATACGCAGTATTTT.

The chain uses TRBV5-4 and TRBJ2-1; 7 bases line up with TRBD2. The trim removed 2 bases at V and 8 bases at J, leaving 10 bases unmatched. This CDR3 contains 15 residues. Looked up from germline, CDR1 is SGHNT and CDR2 is YYREEE (reference sequence). The CDR3, as DNA: TGTGCCAGCAGCTTTGACGGGAGGCCTTCCCATGAGCAGTTCTTC. Encoded protein: CASSFDGRPSHEQFF.

The chain is built from TRBV6-2 or TRBV6-3 and TRBJ2-6; D remains unclear. In germline, CDR1 is MNHEY, CDR2 SVGEGT. Deletions cut 2 bases from V and 2 bases from J, with 10 bases between. CDR3 size: 16 residues. The DNA of the CDR3 is TGTGCCAGCAGTTACCCCGGCCTCCCTGGGGCCAACGTCCTGACTTTC. This translates into CASSYPGLPGANVLTF.

Ten or more counts support this clonotype. The chain links TRBV7-2 to TRBJ1-5, with D hard to call. CDR3 size: 13 residues. V gave up 3 bases and J gave up 5 bases, with 8 bases separating them. Germline CDR1 SGHTA, CDR2 FQGNSA. CDR3 in amino acids: CASSFSEYQPQHF. DNA for the CDR3: TGTGCCAGCAGCTTTTCCGAGTATCAGCCCCAGCATTTT.

This clonotype was counted many times. The chain joins TRBV23-1 to TRBJ2-2; 9 bases map to TRBD1. TRBV23-1 is an ORF, and what it does is uncertain. The J segment lost 13 bases and the V segment lost 4 bases, leaving 10 bases of the junction unmatched. The CDR3 consists of 14 residues. CDR3 sequence: CASSPPGTGSSLFF. CDR3 nucleotide sequence: TGCGCCAGCAGTCCGCCCGGGACAGGGTCTTCGCTGTTTTTT.

This clonotype was counted only a few times. The CDR3: CASREGYTEAFF. The CDR3 DNA reads TGTGCCAGCAGAGAGGGGTACACTGAAGCTTTCTTT. The chain links TRBV6-2 or TRBV6-3 to TRBJ1-1; tentatively, D is TRBD1 (5 bases). This CDR3 has 12 amino acids. The germline gives CDR1 MNHEY, CDR2 SVGEGT. Trimming stripped 6 bases from V and 3 bases from J, with 8 bases between.

This chain joins TRBV30 and TRBJ1-5; TRBD1 matches 7 bases. The germline CDR1 and CDR2 sequences are GTSNPN and SVGIG (reference sequence). CDR3 length equals 13 residues. The V gene end was trimmed by 1 base and the J gene end by 4 bases; junction bases not matched to a gene: 1. The CDR3 sequence: CAWSEGANQPQHF. As DNA, the CDR3 is TGTGCCTGGAGTGAGGGGGCGAATCAGCCCCAGCATTTT. Together with reference TRBV30 and TRBJ1-5, the CDR3 gives the full variable domain: SQTIHQWPATLVQPVGSPLSLECTVEGTSNPNLYWYRQAAGRGLQLLFYSVGIGQISSEVPQNLSASRPQDRQFILSSKKLLLSDSGFYLCAWSEGANQPQHFGDGTRLSIL.

The sample holds many counts of this clonotype. This chain uses TRBV23-1 with TRBJ2-2; no definite D call. TRBV23-1 is filed as an ORF, its function uncertain. Trimming shortened V by 4 bases and J by 6 bases, and 9 bases separated the two germline ends. This CDR3 region has 13 residues. The CDR3 region is CASSLTDAGELFF. CDR3 DNA sequence: TGCGCCAGCAGTCTGACGGATGCCGGGGAGCTGTTTTTT.

This clonotype has more than one count but fewer than ten. This chain joins TRBV20-1 and TRBJ1-1, with 7 bases that match TRBD1. Germline V gene lookup returns CDR1 DFQATT and CDR2 SNEGSKA (reference sequence). Trimming took 3 bases from V and 5 from J; bases not matched to a gene: 12. The CDR3 extends over 15 amino acids. In DNA form, the CDR3 reads TGCAGTGCTAGGGGATCCGGGACAGAGGGGACTGAAGCTTTCTTT. This translates into CSARGSGTEGTEAFF.

This clonotype was seen ten or more times. The V call is TRBV29-1, the J call TRBJ1-1; D not resolved. Germline values: CDR1 SQVTM, CDR2 ANQGSEA. This CDR3 contains 14 residues. V was pared by 6 bases and J by 3 bases, with 17 bases between. The CDR3 spells CSVSGGPAYTEAFF. The CDR3 DNA reads TGCAGCGTATCGGGAGGGCCGGCCTACACTGAAGCTTTCTTT.

The table lists this clonotype with a few counts. The genes are TRBV5-4 and TRBJ2-1; D is ambiguous. Germline CDR1 SGHNT, CDR2 YYREEE (reference sequence). CDR3 size: 12 residues. The ends were cut back, 3 bases at V and 6 bases at J, with 7 bases in the middle. The CDR3 DNA reads TGTGCCAGCAGCTGGGTCCTCAATGAGCAGTTCTTC. Translation gives CASSWVLNEQFF.

In its sample, this clonotype was seen many times. This rearrangement joins TRBV9 to TRBJ2-1, with D possibly being TRBD2 (5 bases). Trimming removed 2 bases at V and 0 bases at J, with 9 bases between. Germline lookup yields CDR1 SGDLS and CDR2 YYNGEE. The CDR3 contains 15 residues. CDR3 nucleotides: TGTGCCAGCAGCGTTGAGGGAGACTCCTACAATGAGCAGTTCTTC. Protein sequence: CASSVEGDSYNEQFF.

This clonotype was seen repeatedly, ten times or more. The chain has TRBV2 and TRBJ2-5; D is possibly TRBD1 (5 bases). Germline V lookup: CDR1 SNHLY, CDR2 FYNNEI. The CDR3 consists of 14 residues. Trimming cost V 1 base and J 7 bases, with 13 bases left between them. CDR3 nucleotide sequence: TGTGCCAGCAGTGAAGAGACAGCCCTGCGGACCCAGTACTTC. Translated: CASSEETALRTQYF.

This CDR3 is CASSLAGRTDTQYF. Here the CDR3 DNA reads TGTGCCAGCTCACTAGCGGGCCGCACAGATACGCAGTATTTT. The gene calls are TRBV18 and TRBJ2-3, with 7 bases matching TRBD2. This CDR3 region has 14 residues. Germline CDR1 reads KGHSH; CDR2 reads LQKENI. V lost 4 bases and J lost 1; bases outside the gene matches: 2. Full variable domain (missing parts from reference TRBV18 and TRBJ2-3): NAGVMQNPRHLVRRRGQEARLRCSPMKGHSHVYWYRQLPEEGLKFMVYLQKENIIDESGMPKERFSAEFPKEGPSILRIQQVVRGDSAAYFCASSLAGRTDTQYFGPGTRLTVL.